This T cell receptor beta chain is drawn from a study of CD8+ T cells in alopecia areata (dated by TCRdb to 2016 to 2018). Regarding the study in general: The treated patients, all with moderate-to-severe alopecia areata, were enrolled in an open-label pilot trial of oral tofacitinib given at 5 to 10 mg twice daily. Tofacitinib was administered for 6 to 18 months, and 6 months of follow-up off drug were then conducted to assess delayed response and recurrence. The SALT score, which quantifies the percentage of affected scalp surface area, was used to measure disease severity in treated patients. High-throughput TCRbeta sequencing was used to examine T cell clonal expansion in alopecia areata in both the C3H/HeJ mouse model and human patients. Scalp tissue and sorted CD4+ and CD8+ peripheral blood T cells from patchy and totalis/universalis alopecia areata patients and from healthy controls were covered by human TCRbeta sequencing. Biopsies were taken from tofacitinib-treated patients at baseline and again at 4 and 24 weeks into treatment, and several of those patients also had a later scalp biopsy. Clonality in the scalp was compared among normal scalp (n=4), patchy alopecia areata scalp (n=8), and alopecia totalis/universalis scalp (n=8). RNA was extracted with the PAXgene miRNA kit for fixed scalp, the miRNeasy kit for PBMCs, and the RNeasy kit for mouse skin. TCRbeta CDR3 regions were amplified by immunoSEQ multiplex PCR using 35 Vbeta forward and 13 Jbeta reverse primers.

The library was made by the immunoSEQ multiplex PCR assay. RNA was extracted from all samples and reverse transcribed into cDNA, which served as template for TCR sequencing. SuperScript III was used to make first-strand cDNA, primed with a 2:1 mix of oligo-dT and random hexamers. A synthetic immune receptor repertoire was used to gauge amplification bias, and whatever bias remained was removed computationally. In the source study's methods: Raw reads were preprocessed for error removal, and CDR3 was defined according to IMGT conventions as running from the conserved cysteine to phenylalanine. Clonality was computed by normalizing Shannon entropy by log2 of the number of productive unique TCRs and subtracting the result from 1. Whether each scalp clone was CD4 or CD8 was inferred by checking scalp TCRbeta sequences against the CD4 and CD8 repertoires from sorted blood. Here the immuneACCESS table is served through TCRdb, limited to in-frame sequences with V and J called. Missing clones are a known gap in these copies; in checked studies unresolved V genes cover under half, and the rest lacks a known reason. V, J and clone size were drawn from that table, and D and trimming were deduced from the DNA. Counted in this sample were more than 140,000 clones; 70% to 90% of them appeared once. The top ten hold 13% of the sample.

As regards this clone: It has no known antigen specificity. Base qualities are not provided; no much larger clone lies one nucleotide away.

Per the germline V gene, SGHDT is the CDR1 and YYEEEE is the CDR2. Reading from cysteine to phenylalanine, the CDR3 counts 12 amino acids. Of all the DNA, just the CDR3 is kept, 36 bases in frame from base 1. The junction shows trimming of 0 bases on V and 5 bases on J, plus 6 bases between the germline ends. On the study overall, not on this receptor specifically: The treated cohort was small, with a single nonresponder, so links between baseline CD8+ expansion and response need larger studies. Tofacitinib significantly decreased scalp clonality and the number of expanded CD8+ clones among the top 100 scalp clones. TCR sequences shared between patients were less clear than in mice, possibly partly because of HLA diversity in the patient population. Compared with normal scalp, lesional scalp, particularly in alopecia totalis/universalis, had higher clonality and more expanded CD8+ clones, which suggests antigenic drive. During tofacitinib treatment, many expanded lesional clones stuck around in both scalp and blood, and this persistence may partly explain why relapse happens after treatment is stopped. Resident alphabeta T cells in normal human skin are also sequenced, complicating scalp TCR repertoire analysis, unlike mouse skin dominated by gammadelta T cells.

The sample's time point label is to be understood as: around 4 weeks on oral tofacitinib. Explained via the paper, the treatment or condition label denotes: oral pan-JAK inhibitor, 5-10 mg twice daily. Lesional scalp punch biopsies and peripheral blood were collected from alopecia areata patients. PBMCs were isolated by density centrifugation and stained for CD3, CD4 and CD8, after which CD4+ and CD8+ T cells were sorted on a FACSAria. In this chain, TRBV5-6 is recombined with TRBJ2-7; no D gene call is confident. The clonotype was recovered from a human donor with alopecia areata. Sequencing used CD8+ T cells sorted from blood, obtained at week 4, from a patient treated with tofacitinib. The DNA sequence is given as TGTGCCAGCAGCTTGGAAACCCACGAGCAGTACTTC. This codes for CASSLETHEQYF.